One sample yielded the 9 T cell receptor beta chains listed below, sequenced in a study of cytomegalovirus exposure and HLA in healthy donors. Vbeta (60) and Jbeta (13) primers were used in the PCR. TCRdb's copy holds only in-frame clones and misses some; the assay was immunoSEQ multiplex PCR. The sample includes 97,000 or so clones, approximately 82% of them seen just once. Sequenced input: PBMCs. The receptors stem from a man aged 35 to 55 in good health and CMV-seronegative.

CDR3 sequence reads: CASSPGSSGGYNEQFF. CDR3 nucleotide sequence: TGTGCCAGCAGCCCGGGGTCTAGCGGGGGTTACAATGAGCAGTTCTTC. The chain joins TRBV9 to TRBJ2-1; TRBD2 matches 10 bases. The V gene's germline CDR1 is SGDLS and CDR2 YYNGEE. The CDR3 loop spans 16 amino acids. V lost 4 bases to trimming and J lost 4 bases; unmatched junction nucleotides: 8.

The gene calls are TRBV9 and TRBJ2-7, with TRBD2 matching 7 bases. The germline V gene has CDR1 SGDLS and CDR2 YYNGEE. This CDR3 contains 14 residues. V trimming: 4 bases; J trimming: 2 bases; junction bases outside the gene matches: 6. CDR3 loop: CASSRSGAAYEQYF. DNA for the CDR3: TGTGCCAGCAGCAGAAGCGGGGCGGCCTACGAGCAGTACTTC.

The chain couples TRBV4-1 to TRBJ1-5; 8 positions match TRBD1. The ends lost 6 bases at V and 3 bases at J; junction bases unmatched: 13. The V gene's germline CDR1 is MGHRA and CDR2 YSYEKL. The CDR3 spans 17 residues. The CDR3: CASRISLVRGPNQPQHF. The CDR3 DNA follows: TGCGCCAGCAGGATCTCCCTGGTCAGGGGGCCCAATCAGCCCCAGCATTTT.

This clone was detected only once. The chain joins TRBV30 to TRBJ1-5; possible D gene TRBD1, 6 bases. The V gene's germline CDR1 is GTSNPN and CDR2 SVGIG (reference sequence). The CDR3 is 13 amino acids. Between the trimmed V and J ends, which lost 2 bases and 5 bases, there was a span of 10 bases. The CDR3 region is CAWSNRVHQPQHF. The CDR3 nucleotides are TGTGCCTGGAGTAACAGGGTTCATCAGCCCCAGCATTTT.

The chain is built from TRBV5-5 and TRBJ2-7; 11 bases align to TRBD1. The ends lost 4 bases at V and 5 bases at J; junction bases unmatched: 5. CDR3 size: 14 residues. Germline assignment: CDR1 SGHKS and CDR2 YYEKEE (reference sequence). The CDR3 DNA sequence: TGTGCCAGCAGCAAGGGACAGGGGGACGACGAGCAGTACTTC. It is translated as CASSKGQGDDEQYF.

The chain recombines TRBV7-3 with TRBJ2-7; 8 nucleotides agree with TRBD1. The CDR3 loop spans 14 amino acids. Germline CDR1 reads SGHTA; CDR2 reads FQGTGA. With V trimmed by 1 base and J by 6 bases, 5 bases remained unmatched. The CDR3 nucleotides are TGTGCCAGCAGCTTAATGTCCCAGGGGGCCGAGCAGTACTTC. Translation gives CASSLMSQGAEQYF.

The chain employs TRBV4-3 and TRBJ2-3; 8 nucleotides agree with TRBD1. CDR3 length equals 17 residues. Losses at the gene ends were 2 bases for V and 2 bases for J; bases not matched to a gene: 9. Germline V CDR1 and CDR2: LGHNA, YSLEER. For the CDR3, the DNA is TGCGCCAGCAGCCAATCTCACAGGGGGACCCACACAGATACGCAGTATTTT. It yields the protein CASSQSHRGTHTDTQYF.

This CDR3 reads CASSIAQPRGATF. The DNA for the CDR3 is TGTGCCAGTAGTATAGCCCAACCCAGGGGTGCGACCTTC. The rearrangement links TRBV19 to TRBJ1-2; D is possibly TRBD1 (6 bases). Trimming left V 1 base short and J 14 bases short, with 17 bases between. Germline CDR1 LNHDA, CDR2 SQIVND (reference sequence). The CDR3 contains 13 residues.

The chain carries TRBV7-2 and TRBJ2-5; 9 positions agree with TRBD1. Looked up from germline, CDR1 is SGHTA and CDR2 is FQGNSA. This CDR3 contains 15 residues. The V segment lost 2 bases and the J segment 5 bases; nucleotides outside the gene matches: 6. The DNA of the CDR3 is TGTGCCAGCAGCTTACCAACAGGGGGCCGGGAGACCCAGTACTTC. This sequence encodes CASSLPTGGRETQYF.